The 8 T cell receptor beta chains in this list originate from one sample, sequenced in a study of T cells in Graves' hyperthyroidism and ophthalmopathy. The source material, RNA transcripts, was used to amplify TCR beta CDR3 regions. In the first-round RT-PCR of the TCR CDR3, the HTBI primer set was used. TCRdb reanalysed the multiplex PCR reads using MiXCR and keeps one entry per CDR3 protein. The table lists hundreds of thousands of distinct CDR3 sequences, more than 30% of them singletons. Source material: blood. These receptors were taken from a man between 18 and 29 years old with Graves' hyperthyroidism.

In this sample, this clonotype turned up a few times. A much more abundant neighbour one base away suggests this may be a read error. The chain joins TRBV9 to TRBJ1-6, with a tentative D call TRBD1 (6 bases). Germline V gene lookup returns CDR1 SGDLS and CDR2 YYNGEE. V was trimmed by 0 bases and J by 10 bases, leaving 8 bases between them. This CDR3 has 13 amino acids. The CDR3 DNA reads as TGTGCCAGCAGCGTAGAGGGGGAATCACCCCTCCACTTT. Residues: CASSVEGESPLHF.

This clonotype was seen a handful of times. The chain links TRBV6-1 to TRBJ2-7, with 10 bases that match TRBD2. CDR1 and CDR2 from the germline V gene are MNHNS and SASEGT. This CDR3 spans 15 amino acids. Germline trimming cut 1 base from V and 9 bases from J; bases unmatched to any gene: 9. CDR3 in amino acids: CASSEDRTSGRGQYF. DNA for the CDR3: TGTGCCAGCAGTGAAGATAGGACTAGCGGCCGCGGGCAGTACTTC.

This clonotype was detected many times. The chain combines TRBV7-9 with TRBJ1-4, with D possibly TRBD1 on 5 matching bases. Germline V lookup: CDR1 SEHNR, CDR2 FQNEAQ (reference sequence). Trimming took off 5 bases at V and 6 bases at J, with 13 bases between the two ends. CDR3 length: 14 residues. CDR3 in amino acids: CASSPGRGDEKLFF. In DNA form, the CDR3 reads TGTGCCAGCAGCCCAGGAAGGGGTGATGAAAAACTGTTTTTT.

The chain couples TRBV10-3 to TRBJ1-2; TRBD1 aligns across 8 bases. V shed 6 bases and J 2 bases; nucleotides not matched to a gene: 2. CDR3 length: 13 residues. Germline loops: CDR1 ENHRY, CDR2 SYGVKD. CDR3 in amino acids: CAIRGDRNYGYTF. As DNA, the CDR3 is TGTGCCATCAGGGGGGACAGGAACTATGGCTACACCTTC.

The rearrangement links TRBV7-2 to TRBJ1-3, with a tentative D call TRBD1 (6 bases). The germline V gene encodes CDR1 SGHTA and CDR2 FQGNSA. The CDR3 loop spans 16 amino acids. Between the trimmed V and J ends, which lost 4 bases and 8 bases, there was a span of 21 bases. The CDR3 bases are TGTGCCAGCAGCTCGCGGGGGCGAGGGAATGGCTACACCATATATTTT. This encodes CASSSRGRGNGYTIYF. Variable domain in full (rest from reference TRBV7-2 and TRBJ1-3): GAGVSQSPSNKVTEKGKDVELRCDPISGHTALYWYRQSLGQGLEFLIYFQGNSAPDKSGLPSDRFSAERTGGSVSTLTIQRTQQEDSAVYLCASSSRGRGNGYTIYFGEGSWLTVV.

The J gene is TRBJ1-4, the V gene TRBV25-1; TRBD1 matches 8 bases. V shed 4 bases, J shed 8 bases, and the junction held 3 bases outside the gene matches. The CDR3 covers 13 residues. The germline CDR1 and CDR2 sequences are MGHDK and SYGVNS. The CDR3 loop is CASSVTGAEKLFF. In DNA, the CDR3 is TGTGCCAGCAGTGTGACAGGGGCGGAAAAACTGTTTTTT.

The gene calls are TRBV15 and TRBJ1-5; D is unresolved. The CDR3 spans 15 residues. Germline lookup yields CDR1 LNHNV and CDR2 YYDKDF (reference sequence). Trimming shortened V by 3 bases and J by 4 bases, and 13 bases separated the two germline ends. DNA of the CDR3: TGTGCCACCAGCAGTCTCTGGGGAGGGAATCAGCCCCAGCATTTT. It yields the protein CATSSLWGGNQPQHF.

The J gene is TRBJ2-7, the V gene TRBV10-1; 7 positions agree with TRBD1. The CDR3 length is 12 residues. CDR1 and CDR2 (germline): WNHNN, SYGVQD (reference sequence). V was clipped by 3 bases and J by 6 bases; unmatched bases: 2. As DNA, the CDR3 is TGCGCCAGCAGTGATACAGGGGCCGAGCAGTACTTC. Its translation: CASSDTGAEQYF.